This T cell receptor beta chain was sequenced during a study of OX40 agonist ivuxolimab in advanced cancers. Notes on the study in general: Partly responding patients at 0.1-3.0 mg/kg showed some of the smallest clonal expansion.

TCRdb keeps only in-frame clones here, not all; method: immunoSEQ multiplex PCR. The sample has some 70,000 clones, 75% to 95% seen once. About this clone itself: Its antigen remains unknown.

V lost 1 base and J lost 5, with 9 bases in between. CDR1 and CDR2 from the germline V gene are SGHRS and YFSETQ. The length of the CDR3 is 13 residues. This TCR was sampled from an adult with an advanced solid tumor such as melanoma, head and neck, liver or kidney cancer. This specimen consisted of CD4+ or CD8+ T cells sorted from blood, obtained in a trial of the OX40 agonist ivuxolimab. V usage is TRBV5-1 and J usage is TRBJ1-1; D gene ambiguous. Here the CDR3 reads CASSLTTVTEAFF. CDR3 in DNA: TGCGCCAGCAGCTTGACGACTGTTACTGAAGCTTTCTTT.